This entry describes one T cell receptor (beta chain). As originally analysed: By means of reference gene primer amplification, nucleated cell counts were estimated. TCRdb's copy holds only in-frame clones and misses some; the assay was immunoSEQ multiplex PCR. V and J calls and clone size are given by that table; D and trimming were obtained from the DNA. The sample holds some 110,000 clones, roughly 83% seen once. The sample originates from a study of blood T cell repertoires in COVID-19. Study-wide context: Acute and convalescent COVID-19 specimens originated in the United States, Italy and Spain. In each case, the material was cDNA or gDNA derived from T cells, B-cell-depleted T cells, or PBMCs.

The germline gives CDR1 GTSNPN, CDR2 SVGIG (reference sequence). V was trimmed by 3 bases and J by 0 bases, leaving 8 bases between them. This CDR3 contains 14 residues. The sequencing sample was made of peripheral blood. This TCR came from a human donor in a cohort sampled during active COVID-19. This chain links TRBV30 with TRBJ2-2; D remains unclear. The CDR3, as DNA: TGTGCCTGGAGGGGCGAATCGAACACCGGGGAGCTGTTTTTT. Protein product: CAWRGESNTGELFF.